This T cell receptor beta chain came from a study of blood T cell repertoires in COVID-19 (dated by TCRdb to the early 2020s). Notes on the research overall: Collaborator samples came from the United States, Italy and Spain and covered acute and convalescent phases of COVID-19. The material from the prospective study consisted of cDNA or gDNA derived from T cells, B-cell-depleted T cells, or PBMCs. The dataset comprised deeply sampled blood TCRbeta repertoires from subjects exposed to, actively infected with, or recovered from COVID-19. The repertoires were made available in a free public database intended to serve as a resource for research on the immune response to SARS-CoV-2. Samples were obtained from the ongoing ImmuneRACE study (first 160 participants) and from 1,254 subjects provided by 6 global collaborators. A de-identified subject ID, COVID-19 status, age in years and sex were almost always included in the sample metadata. HLA class I and class II types, where available, came from metadata supplied by the sample provider rather than from assay-based typing. Here is what the overall study found, with its caveats: How much clinical and demographic metadata was included differed by source and by participant, and the metadata was provided uncurated.

Points on this clone: The antigen this receptor binds is unknown. No much larger clone exists at a distance of one base, and base qualities are not known.

TCRbeta CDR3 regions were amplified from genomic DNA using the immunoSEQ Assay, a bias-controlled multiplex PCR. Per the source publication's procedure: Nucleated cell counts per sample were estimated from amplification of reference gene primers within the assay. Sequence reads were collapsed and filtered to measure the absolute abundance of every unique TCRbeta CDR3 rearrangement. Productive Simpson clonality was computed per sample as the square root of Simpson's diversity index over productive rearrangements. Held by TCRdb, this immuneACCESS table contains in-frame sequences only and omits some clones. Under half of the omission traces to an unresolved V gene where checked; the cause of the rest is unknown. V and J calls and clone size are given by that table; D and trimming were obtained from the DNA. The sample table contains around 180,000 clones; only one count was recorded for 80% to 90% of them. The ten top clones hold roughly 12% of the sample.

One collaborating source in Seattle enrolled patients during active infection and followed them longitudinally through the course of disease. The collaborating institutions used their own protocols to collect whole blood in K2EDTA tubes. For TCRbeta analysis, collaborators shipped samples in one of three forms: frozen whole blood, isolated PBMCs, or DNA extracted from either of those sample types. The sample was peripheral blood. This TCR was recovered from a woman aged 80 or over with COVID-19, enrolled during active disease.

In nucleotides, the sequence is TGCGCCAGCAGTGAGTTTTGGACAGGGGACACCGGGGAGCTGTTTTTT. The encoded protein is CASSEFWTGDTGELFF. The sequence is built from TRBV10-1 and TRBJ2-2; TRBD1 fits 9 bases in the junction. V lost 1 base and J lost 3 bases, and the count of bases not matched to a germline gene is 3. The CDR3 has 16 amino acids, counting the end cysteine and phenylalanine. Only the CDR3 DNA stays, 48 bases, in frame from base 1. CDR1 and CDR2, looked up from the germline V gene (reference sequence), are WNHNN and SYGVQD.